The entry that follows covers one TCR beta chain sequence. This table comes from immunoSEQ multiplex PCR, and its TCRdb copy is limited to in-frame clones, with some not included. The profile covers around 110,000 clones, with 65% to 85% appearing a single time and roughly 4.3% taken by the ten largest. These data come from a study of blood T cell repertoires in COVID-19. Study-wide context: Nucleic acid was either cDNA or gDNA, and it came from T cells, B-cell-depleted T cells, or PBMCs.

This CDR3 is built from 16 residues. With V trimmed by 3 bases and J by 0 bases, 7 bases remained unmatched. The rearrangement uses TRBV5-3 and TRBJ2-3, with 7 bases lining up with TRBD2. TRBV5-3 counts as an open reading frame of uncertain function. This clonotype was obtained from a woman in her seventies with acute or convalescent COVID-19. The sequenced sample consisted of peripheral blood. CDR3 loop: CARSSPTGGSTDTQYF. The CDR3 region has the DNA TGTGCCAGAAGCTCCCCTACCGGGGGGAGCACAGATACGCAGTATTTT.